This T cell receptor beta chain was captured by sequencing in a study of blood T cell repertoires in COVID-19. Notes on this clone: A junction end diverges from the germline sequence, so it may reflect a read error.

TCRdb's copy holds only in-frame clones and misses some; the assay was immunoSEQ multiplex PCR. Here the sample spans 95,000 to 150,000 clones, 75% to 90% being singletons. This CDR3 comprises 13 residues. The V gene's germline CDR1 is SQVTM and CDR2 ANQGSEA. This receptor was identified in a woman in her seventies with acute or convalescent COVID-19. The rearrangement joins TRBV29-1 to TRBJ1-2, with TRBD1 matching over 7 bases. Sequenced material: peripheral blood. As DNA, the CDR3 is TGCAGCGTTGAAGGAGTGGAGAACAGGGGTTGCCCCTTC. Translated: CSVEGVENRGCPF.